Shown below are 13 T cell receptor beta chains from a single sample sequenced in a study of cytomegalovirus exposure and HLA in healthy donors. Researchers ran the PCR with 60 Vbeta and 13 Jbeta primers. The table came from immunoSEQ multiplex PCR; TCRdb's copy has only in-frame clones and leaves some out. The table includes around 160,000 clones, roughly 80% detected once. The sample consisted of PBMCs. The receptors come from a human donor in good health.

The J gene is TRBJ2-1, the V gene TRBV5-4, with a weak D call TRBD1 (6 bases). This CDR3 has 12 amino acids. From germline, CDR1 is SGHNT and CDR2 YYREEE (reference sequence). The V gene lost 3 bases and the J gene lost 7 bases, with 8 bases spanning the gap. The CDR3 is CASSYTGNEQFF. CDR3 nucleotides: TGTGCCAGCAGCTATACAGGGAATGAGCAGTTCTTC.

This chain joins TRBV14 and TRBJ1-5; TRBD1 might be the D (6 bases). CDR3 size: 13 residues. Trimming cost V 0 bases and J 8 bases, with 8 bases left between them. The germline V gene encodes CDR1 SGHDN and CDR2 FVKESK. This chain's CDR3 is CASSQDRGEPQHF. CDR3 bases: TGTGCCAGCAGCCAAGACAGGGGAGAGCCCCAGCATTTT.

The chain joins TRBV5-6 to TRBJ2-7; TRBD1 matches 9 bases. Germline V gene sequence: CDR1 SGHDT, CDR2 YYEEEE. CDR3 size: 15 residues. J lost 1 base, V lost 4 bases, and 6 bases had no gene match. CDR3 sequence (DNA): TGTGCCAGCAGCCCACTCGGGACAGGGTCCTACGAGCAGTACTTC. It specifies CASSPLGTGSYEQYF. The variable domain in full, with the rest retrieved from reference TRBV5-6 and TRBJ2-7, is DAGVTQSPTHLIKTRGQQVTLRCSPKSGHDTVSWYQQALGQGPQFIFQYYEEEERQRGNFPDRFSGHQFPNYSSELNVNALLLGDSALYLCASSPLGTGSYEQYFGPGTRLTVT.

The CDR3 sequence is CASSRWEPGQKSSNQPQHF. For the CDR3, the DNA is TGCGCCAGCAGCCGATGGGAACCGGGACAGAAATCGAGCAATCAGCCCCAGCATTTT. The chain uses TRBV4-1 and TRBJ1-5; TRBD1 matches 7 bases. J gave up 1 base and V 4 bases, and 16 bases lay outside the gene matches. Germline-derived CDR1 and CDR2 are MGHRA and YSYEKL. CDR3 length: 19 amino acids.

The CDR3, as DNA: TGTGCCAGCAGTGAACGCGGGGGTTCTTGCGAGCAGTACTTC. Translated: CASSERGGSCEQYF. The chain has TRBV6-1 and TRBJ2-7, with 7 bases matching TRBD2. Per germline, CDR1 MNHNS and CDR2 SASEGT. Trimming took 2 bases from V and 6 from J; bases not matched to a gene: 7. The CDR3 consists of 14 residues.

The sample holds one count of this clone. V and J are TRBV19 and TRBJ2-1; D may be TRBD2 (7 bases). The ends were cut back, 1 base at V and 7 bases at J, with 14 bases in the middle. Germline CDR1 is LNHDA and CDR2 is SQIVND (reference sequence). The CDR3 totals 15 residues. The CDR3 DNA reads TGTGCCAGTAGTATAGTTCCAGCGGGGACAAATGAGCAGTTCTTC. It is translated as CASSIVPAGTNEQFF.

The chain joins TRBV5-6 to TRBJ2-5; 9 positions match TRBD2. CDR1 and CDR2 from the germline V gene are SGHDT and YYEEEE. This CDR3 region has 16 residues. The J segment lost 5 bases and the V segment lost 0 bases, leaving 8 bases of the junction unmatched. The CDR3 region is CASSLVGVAGVETQYF. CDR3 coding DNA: TGTGCCAGCAGCTTGGTTGGTGTAGCGGGGGTGGAGACCCAGTACTTC.

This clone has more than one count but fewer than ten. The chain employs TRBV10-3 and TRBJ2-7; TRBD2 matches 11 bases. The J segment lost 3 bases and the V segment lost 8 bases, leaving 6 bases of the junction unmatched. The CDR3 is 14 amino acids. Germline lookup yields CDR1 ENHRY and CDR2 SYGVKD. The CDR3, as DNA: TGTGCCATCGGCGCCGGGACTAGCGGCTACGAGCAGTACTTC. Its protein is CAIGAGTSGYEQYF.

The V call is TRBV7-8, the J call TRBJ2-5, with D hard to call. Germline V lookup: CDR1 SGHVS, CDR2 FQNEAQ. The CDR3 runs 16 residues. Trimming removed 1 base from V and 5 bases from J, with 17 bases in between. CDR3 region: CASSLVWVGERETQYF. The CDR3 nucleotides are TGTGCCAGCAGCTTAGTATGGGTAGGAGAGAGGGAGACCCAGTACTTC. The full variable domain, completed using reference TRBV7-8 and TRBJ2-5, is GAGVSQSPRYKVAKRGQDVALRCDPISGHVSLFWYQQALGQGPEFLTYFQNEAQLDKSGLPSDRFFAERPEGSVSTLKIQRTQQEDSAVYLCASSLVWVGERETQYFGPGTRLLVL.

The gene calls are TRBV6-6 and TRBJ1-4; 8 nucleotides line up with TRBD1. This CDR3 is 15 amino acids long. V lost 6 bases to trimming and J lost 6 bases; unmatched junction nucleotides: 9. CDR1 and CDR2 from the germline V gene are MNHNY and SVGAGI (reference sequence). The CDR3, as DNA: TGTGCCAGCAGATCGCCTGACAGGGGAGATGAAAAACTGTTTTTT. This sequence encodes CASRSPDRGDEKLFF.

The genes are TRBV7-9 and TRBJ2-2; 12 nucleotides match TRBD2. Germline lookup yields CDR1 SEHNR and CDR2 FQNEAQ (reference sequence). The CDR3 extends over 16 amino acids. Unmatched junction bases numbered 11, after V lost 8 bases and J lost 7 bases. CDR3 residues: CASLRGTSGSLGELFF. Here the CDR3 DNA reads TGTGCCAGCCTGAGAGGGACTAGCGGGTCGCTCGGGGAGCTGTTTTTT.

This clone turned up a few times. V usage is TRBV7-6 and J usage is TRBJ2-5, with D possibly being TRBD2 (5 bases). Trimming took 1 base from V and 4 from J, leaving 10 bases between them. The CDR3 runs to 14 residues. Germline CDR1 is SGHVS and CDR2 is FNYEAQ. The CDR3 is CASSLGSSRETQYF. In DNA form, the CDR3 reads TGTGCCAGCAGCTTAGGGTCTAGCAGAGAGACCCAGTACTTC.

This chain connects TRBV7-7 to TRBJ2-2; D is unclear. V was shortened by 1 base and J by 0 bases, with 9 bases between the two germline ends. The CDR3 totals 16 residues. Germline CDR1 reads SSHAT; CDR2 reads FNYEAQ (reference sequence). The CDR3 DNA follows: TGTGCCAGCAGCTTAGGGGTCAGGCCGAACACCGGGGAGCTGTTTTTT. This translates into CASSLGVRPNTGELFF.